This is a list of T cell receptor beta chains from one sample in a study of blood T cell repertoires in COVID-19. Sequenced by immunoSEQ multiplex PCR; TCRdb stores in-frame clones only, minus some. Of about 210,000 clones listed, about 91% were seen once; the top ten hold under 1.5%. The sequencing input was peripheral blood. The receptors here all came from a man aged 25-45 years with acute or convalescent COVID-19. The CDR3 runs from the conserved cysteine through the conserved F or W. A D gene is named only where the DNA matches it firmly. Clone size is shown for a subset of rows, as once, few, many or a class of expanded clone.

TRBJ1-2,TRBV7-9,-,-,TGTGCCAGCAGCTTGGGGGAGGTAGGCGGCTACACCTTC,CASSLGEVGGYTF
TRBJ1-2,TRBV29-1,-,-,TGCAGCGTTGAGCGGACACGACCTTATGGCTACACCTTC,CSVERTRPYGYTF
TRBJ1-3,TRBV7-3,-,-,TGTGCCAGCAGCTTGAAGCCTGGAAACACCATATATTTT,CASSLKPGNTIYF
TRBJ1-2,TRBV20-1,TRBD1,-,TGCAGTGCTGGTGGGGACGGACAGGGGAGATTCAACTATGGCTACACCTTC,CSAGGDGQGRFNYGYTF
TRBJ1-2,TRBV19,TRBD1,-,TGTGCCAGCTGGGACAGGGCCCGTATGGGCTACACCTTC,CASWDRARMGYTF
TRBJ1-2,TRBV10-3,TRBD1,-,TGTGCCATCAGCGGACAGGGGAGGGGGGACTATGGCTACACCTTC,CAISGQGRGDYGYTF
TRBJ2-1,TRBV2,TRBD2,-,TGTGCCAGCAGTCTAGCGGAAGTGGGTGAGCAGTTCTTC,CASSLAEVGEQFF
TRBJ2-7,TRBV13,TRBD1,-,TGTGCCAGCACGGGGACAGGGGAAACCTACGAGCAGTACTTC,CASTGTGETYEQYF
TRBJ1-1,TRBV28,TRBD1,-,TGTGCCAGCAGTTTATGGGGGGACAGTTGGCGGACTGAAGCTTTCTTT,CASSLWGDSWRTEAFF
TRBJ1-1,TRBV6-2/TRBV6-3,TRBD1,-,TGTGCCAGCAGTTCCGCCGGGACAGGAAACACTGAAGCTTTCTTT,CASSSAGTGNTEAFF
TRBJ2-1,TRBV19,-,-,TGTGCCAGTGGCCATGGGCTCACGGAGCAGTTCTTC,CASGHGLTEQFF
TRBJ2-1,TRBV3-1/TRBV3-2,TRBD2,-,TGTGCCAGCAGCCGAGGGACTAGCGGGAGGATTAGTGAGCAGTTCTTC,CASSRGTSGRISEQFF
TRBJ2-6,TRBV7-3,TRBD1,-,TGTGCCAGCAGCCTGACAGGGGCAAGCTCTGGGGCCAACGTCCTGACTTTC,CASSLTGASSGANVLTF
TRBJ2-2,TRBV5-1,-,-,TGCGCCAGCATTGAAGACAGGACGAACACCGGGGAGCTGTTTTTT,CASIEDRTNTGELFF
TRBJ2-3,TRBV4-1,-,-,TGCGCCAGCAGCCAACCTCTTCCCCCTATTAGTCTTAGCACAGATACGCAGTATTTT,CASSQPLPPISLSTDTQYF
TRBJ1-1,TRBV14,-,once,TGTGCCAGCAGCCAAGATCTTGTACAGGCAAGAGCTTTCTTT,CASSQDLVQARAFF
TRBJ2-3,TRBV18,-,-,TGTGCCAGCTCACTTTTTACGGGGGTAGATACGCAGTATTTT,CASSLFTGVDTQYF
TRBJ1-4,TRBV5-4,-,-,TGTGCCAGCAGCCGTACGGGGGATCATGAAAAACTGTTTTTT,CASSRTGDHEKLFF
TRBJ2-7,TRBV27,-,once,TGTGCCAGCAGTTTACGGGGGATCGACGAGCAGTACTTC,CASSLRGIDEQYF
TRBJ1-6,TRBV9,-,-,TGTGCCAGCAGCGCCTCGGGGTACAATTCACCCCTCCACTTT,CASSASGYNSPLHF
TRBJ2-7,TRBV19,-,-,TGTGCCAGTAGTGGCGGGTTCAAACCCGACGAGCAGTACTTC,CASSGGFKPDEQYF
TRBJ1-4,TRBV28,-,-,TGTGCCAGCAGTTCCCCTTTTAGGCCCCTCGGGGAAAAACTGTTTTTT,CASSSPFRPLGEKLFF
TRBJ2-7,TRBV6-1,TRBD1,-,TGTGCCAGCAGTGAGACCGGGACAGAGGACTTC,CASSETGTEDF
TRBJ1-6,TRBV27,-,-,TGTGCCAGCAGCTCATCAGAGGTCTCTTATAATTCACCCCTCCACTTT,CASSSSEVSYNSPLHF
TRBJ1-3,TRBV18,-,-,TGTGCCAGCTCAAATAACAGGGGAAACACCATATATTTT,CASSNNRGNTIYF
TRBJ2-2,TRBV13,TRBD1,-,TGTGCCAGCAGCTTAGTCGCGGACAGGGGCGGCACCGGGGAGCTGTTTTTT,CASSLVADRGGTGELFF
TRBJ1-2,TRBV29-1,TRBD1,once,TGCAGCGTGAATATAGGGGGCGGCTACACCTTC,CSVNIGGGYTF
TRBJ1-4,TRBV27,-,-,TGTGCCAGCAGTCGGAATGGGGACAAGGGAGAAAAACTGTTTTTT,CASSRNGDKGEKLFF
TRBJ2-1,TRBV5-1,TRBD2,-,TGCGCCAGCAGATCACTAGGGACTAGCGGCAATGAGCAGTTCTTC,CASRSLGTSGNEQFF
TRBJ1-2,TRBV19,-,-,TGTGCCAGTAATTACCTCGTTGGGGGCGTATATGGCTACACCTTC,CASNYLVGGVYGYTF
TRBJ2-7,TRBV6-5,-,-,TGTGCCAGCAGTTACGGGACTCGTTCCCACGAGCAGTACTTC,CASSYGTRSHEQYF
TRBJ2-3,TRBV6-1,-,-,TGTGCCAGCAGTGAAGGGGTTAGCCGAATCACAGATACGCAGTATTTT,CASSEGVSRITDTQYF
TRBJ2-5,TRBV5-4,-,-,TGTGCCAGCAGCTCGCGCGAGACCCAGTACTTC,CASSSRETQYF
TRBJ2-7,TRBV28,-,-,TGTGCCAGTAGACAGAACAGTTTCATTTACGAGCAGTACTTC,CASRQNSFIYEQYF
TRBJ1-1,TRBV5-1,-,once,TGCGCCAGCAGCTTGGGGCAGGACTCTGAAGCTTTCTTT,CASSLGQDSEAFF